A selection of T cell receptor beta chains follows, all from one sample in a study of Graves' ophthalmopathy and Graves' hyperthyroidism. TCRdb independently ran MiXCR on the multiplex PCR reads; one entry per CDR3 protein. The table shows 150,000 to 200,000 distinct CDR3 sequences, with 39% occurring only once. Specimen: peripheral blood. These receptors were taken from a man younger than 40 with Graves' ophthalmopathy. CDR3s include the opening cysteine and the closing phenylalanine or tryptophan.

J,length,V,CDR3
TRBJ1-1,12,TRBV29-1,CSVVDANTEAFF
TRBJ1-2,15,TRBV19,CARTRNTGGEYGYTF
TRBJ1-5,15,TRBV7-2,CASSFAAGSNQPQHF
TRBJ1-5,15,TRBV28,CASRRTGVSNQPQHF
TRBJ2-7,14,TRBV12-3/TRBV12-4,CASTGGQPTYEQYF
TRBJ2-7,15,TRBV6-2/TRBV6-3,CASRPGGTSPTQQYF
TRBJ2-7,16,TRBV20-1,CSARGLRLASEAEQYF
TRBJ1-1,16,TRBV20-1,CSARRDRGSRVTEAFF
TRBJ1-2,13,TRBV20-1,CSARAGGIYGYTF
TRBJ2-7,14,TRBV7-2,CASSLQQTSGEQYF
TRBJ2-5,15,TRBV20-1,CSASAHGGRKETQYF
TRBJ1-5,13,TRBV4-1,CASSQVLGEPQHF
TRBJ1-3,15,TRBV19,CASSILRGFGNTIYF
TRBJ2-2,15,TRBV6-5,CASSLAGGDTGELFF
TRBJ2-5,15,TRBV4-2,CASSRAGGPGETQYF
TRBJ2-1,15,TRBV24-1,CATSDSPTSVNEQFF
TRBJ1-1,14,TRBV6-1,CASSEEMRATEAFF
TRBJ1-6,15,TRBV6-1,CASRRDTDYNSPLHF
TRBJ1-1,12,TRBV6-2/TRBV6-3,CASSFGNTEAFF
TRBJ1-5,13,TRBV28,CASELTLNQPQHF
TRBJ1-2,12,TRBV19,CASSRRGNGYTF
TRBJ2-7,14,TRBV13,CASSSRTSGSEQYF
TRBJ2-5,15,TRBV6-1,CASSDKAGEGETQYF
TRBJ2-7,16,TRBV6-2/TRBV6-3,CASSYVRGWTFDEQYF
TRBJ1-1,14,TRBV19,CASSLQGTSTEAFF
TRBJ1-1,14,TRBV6-1,CASSRTGGRTEAFF
TRBJ2-5,13,TRBV5-1,CASSLTGYETQYF
TRBJ1-1,14,TRBV19,CASSMFGGNTEAFF
TRBJ2-7,14,TRBV6-1,CASALEAGAYEQYF
TRBJ2-7,14,TRBV29-1,CSVGQVYSTYEQYF
TRBJ2-5,12,TRBV7-2,CASSSDAATQYF
TRBJ2-5,12,TRBV20-1,CSASLLRETQYF
TRBJ1-5,16,TRBV7-8,CASSRGQGSSNQPQHF